The 3 T cell receptor beta chains listed next were all sequenced from one sample in a study of T cell clonotyping in hematopoietic cell transplantation. Assay used: immunoSEQ multiplex PCR; TCRdb lists only in-frame clones, some missing. This sample yields 26,000 or so clones, of which approximately 94% are seen a single time; 1.1% to 1.5% belongs to the top ten. Material for sequencing was peripheral blood mononuclear cells. All receptors come from a man aged 50-59 years in good health. Some clones in this sample may be carry-over from other donors' samples.

The rearrangement joins TRBV7-2 to TRBJ1-1; D is perhaps TRBD1 (6 bases). The CDR3 loop spans 17 amino acids. Germline values: CDR1 SGHTA, CDR2 FQGNSA. The V end lost 2 bases, the J end lost 5 bases, and 21 bases lay between the germline ends. CDR3 protein: CASSLNGYRLGATEAFF. As DNA, the CDR3 is TGTGCCAGCAGCTTAAACGGGTATCGGCTGGGGGCGACTGAAGCTTTCTTT.

The genes are TRBV7-8 and TRBJ2-7; 9 bases match TRBD2. Germline V gene sequence: CDR1 SGHVS, CDR2 FQNEAQ. There are 16 residues in the CDR3. The J segment lost 0 bases and the V segment lost 0 bases, leaving 3 bases of the junction unmatched. This CDR3 is CASSLALAGSSYEQYF. CDR3 sequence (DNA): TGTGCCAGCAGCTTAGCTCTAGCGGGGAGCTCCTACGAGCAGTACTTC.

Here the CDR3 reads CASRAGTGGGQPQHF. CDR3 in DNA: TGTGCCAGTAGAGCCGGGACAGGGGGGGGTCAGCCCCAGCATTTT. The chain carries TRBV19 and TRBJ1-5; 11 bases are shared with TRBD1. Trimming at V came to 6 bases and at J to 6 bases, leaving 7 bases not matched to a gene. The length of the CDR3 is 15 residues. Germline lookup yields CDR1 LNHDA and CDR2 SQIVND (reference sequence).